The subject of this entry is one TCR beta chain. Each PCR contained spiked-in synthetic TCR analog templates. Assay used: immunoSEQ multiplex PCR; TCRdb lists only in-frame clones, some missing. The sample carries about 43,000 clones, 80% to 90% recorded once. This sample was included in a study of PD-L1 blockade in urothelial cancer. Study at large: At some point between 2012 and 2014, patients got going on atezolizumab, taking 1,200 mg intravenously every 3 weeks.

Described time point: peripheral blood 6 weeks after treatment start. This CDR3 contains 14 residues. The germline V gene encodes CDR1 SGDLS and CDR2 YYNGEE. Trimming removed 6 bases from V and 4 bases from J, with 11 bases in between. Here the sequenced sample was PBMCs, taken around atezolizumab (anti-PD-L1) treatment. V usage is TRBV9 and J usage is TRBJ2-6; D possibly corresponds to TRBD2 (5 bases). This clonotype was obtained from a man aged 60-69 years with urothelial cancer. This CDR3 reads CASNFGEGANVLTF. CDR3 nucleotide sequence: TGTGCCAGCAATTTCGGGGAGGGGGCCAACGTCCTGACTTTC.